The 15 T cell receptor beta chains below were found in one sample sequenced in a study of shared clonotypes between healthy human individuals. Clones were read by immunoSEQ multiplex PCR, and TCRdb kept only the in-frame ones, dropping some. The profile shows more than 2 million clones, 95% of them singletons. Sequenced sample: naive CD4+ T cells sorted from blood. Specified subset: CD45RA+ positively selected. These receptors originate from a man younger than 30 in good health.

The gene calls are TRBV7-6 and TRBJ2-1, with TRBD2 as a possible D gene (6 bases). The germline V gene has CDR1 SGHVS and CDR2 FNYEAQ. Deletions cut 8 bases from V and 0 bases from J, with 14 bases between. There are 15 residues in the CDR3. The CDR3 spells CASALYGSSYNEQFF. The CDR3 DNA is TGTGCCAGCGCGTTGTACGGGAGCTCCTACAATGAGCAGTTCTTC. Together with reference TRBV7-6 and TRBJ2-1, the CDR3 gives the full variable domain: GAGVSQSPRYKVTKRGQDVALRCDPISGHVSLYWYRQALGQGPEFLTYFNYEAQQDKSGLPNDRFSAERPEGSISTLTIQRTEQRDSAMYRCASALYGSSYNEQFFGPGTRLTVL.

In regard to this clone: Other DNA sequences in the sample encode the same CDR3. The chain employs TRBV28 and TRBJ2-3, with 7 bases that match TRBD2. The J segment lost 4 bases and the V segment lost 4 bases, leaving 2 bases of the junction unmatched. The CDR3 runs 13 residues. Germline CDR1 reads MDHEN; CDR2 reads SYDVKM. The CDR3 DNA reads TGTGCCAGCAGTTCGGGGAGGGCAGATACGCAGTATTTT. The encoded protein is CASSSGRADTQYF.

The J gene is TRBJ2-7, the V gene TRBV18, with TRBD1 as a possible D gene (6 bases). Trimming shortened V by 0 bases and J by 3 bases, and 12 bases separated the two germline ends. The CDR3 covers 15 residues. CDR1 and CDR2 (germline): KGHSH, LQKENI. The CDR3 nucleotides are TGTGCCAGCTCACCACCCGGACAGAGAAACTACGAGCAGTACTTC. Its protein product is CASSPPGQRNYEQYF.

V is TRBV11-3 and J is TRBJ2-7; 11 positions agree with TRBD2. This CDR3 has 16 amino acids. CDR1 is SGHNT and CDR2 is YENEEA in the germline V gene. V shed 3 bases, J shed 5 bases, and the junction held 9 bases outside the gene matches. In DNA form, the CDR3 reads TGTGCCAGCAGCTTGGACGGGACTAGCGGCTTCCACGAGCAGTACTTC. This translates into CASSLDGTSGFHEQYF.

The J gene is TRBJ2-3, the V gene TRBV6-5, with D maybe TRBD2 (6 bases). CDR3 length: 15 amino acids. Per germline, CDR1 MNHEY and CDR2 SVGAGI. Trimming cost V 7 bases and J 1 base, with 15 bases left between them. CDR3 region: CASTRSGGGTDTQYF. CDR3 DNA: TGTGCCAGCACGCGTTCCGGGGGAGGCACAGATACGCAGTATTTT.

The chain recombines TRBV6-1 with TRBJ1-4; D call uncertain. The V end was cut by 8 bases, the J end by 0 bases, with 13 bases between. Germline V gene sequence: CDR1 MNHNS, CDR2 SASEGT. The CDR3 is made up of 15 amino acids. In nucleotides, the CDR3 is TGTGCCAGCGTGCCGGGGTTTGCAACTAATGAAAAACTGTTTTTT. The encoded protein is CASVPGFATNEKLFF.

This chain links TRBV5-1 with TRBJ2-3; D not certain. Trimming pared 2 bases from V and 0 bases from J, leaving 10 bases between. Germline loops: CDR1 SGHRS, CDR2 YFSETQ. The CDR3 consists of 15 residues. CDR3 sequence reads: CASSFQELSTDTQYF. The CDR3 coding sequence is TGCGCCAGCAGCTTTCAGGAACTTAGCACAGATACGCAGTATTTT.

The chain uses TRBV2 and TRBJ2-3, with 8 bases that match TRBD1. Germline lookup yields CDR1 SNHLY and CDR2 FYNNEI. The CDR3 is 15 residues long. V shed 6 bases, J shed 0 bases, and the junction held 5 bases outside the gene matches. The CDR3 sequence: CASRPGTGSTDTQYF. Here the CDR3 DNA reads TGTGCCAGCAGACCAGGGACAGGTAGCACAGATACGCAGTATTTT.

The chain links TRBV12-2 to TRBJ1-1; the table's D call, TRBD1, was not checked against the DNA. TRBV12-2 is a pseudogene segment. This CDR3 is built from 20 residues. DNA for the CDR3: TGTGCAAGTCGCTTCGAGGGGCAGGGGGCTTTGCGGTGGATGAACACTGAAGCTTTCTTT. It yields the protein CASRFEGQGALRWMNTEAFF.

The V and J genes are TRBV10-2 and TRBJ1-6; no clear D gene. Trimming took 7 bases from V and 8 from J, leaving 9 bases between them. Germline-derived CDR1 and CDR2 are WSHSY and SAAADI. This CDR3 region has 12 residues. Here the CDR3 reads CASKEADSPLHF. CDR3 sequence (DNA): TGCGCCAGCAAAGAGGCGGATTCACCCCTCCACTTT.

The rearrangement links TRBV7-8 to TRBJ1-6, with D possibly matching TRBD1 (5 bases). The CDR3 sequence is 15 residues long. Germline CDR1 reads SGHVS; CDR2 reads FQNEAQ. V was shortened by 3 bases and J by 1 base, with 7 bases between the two germline ends. The CDR3 is CASSFGGSYNSPLHF. The DNA of the CDR3 is TGTGCCAGCAGCTTTGGGGGGTCCTATAATTCACCCCTCCACTTT.

The rearrangement links TRBV6-5 to TRBJ1-3; D is undetermined. Deletions cut 5 bases from V and 0 bases from J, with 11 bases between. CDR1 and CDR2 (germline): MNHEY, SVGAGI. This CDR3 spans 15 amino acids. CDR3 loop: CASSAGRLSGNTIYF. The CDR3 DNA is TGTGCCAGCAGTGCCGGCAGGCTCTCTGGAAACACCATATATTTT.

The V and J genes are TRBV6-5 and TRBJ1-6, with 7 positions matching TRBD1. This CDR3 is built from 14 residues. In germline, CDR1 is MNHEY, CDR2 SVGAGI. The V segment lost 7 bases and the J segment 11 bases; nucleotides outside the gene matches: 11. The CDR3 loop reads CASNRGGNLTPLHF. CDR3 bases: TGTGCCAGCAACAGGGGAGGGAATTTAACACCCCTCCACTTT.

This clone was seen once. The chain uses TRBV2 and TRBJ1-5; TRBD1 aligns across 9 bases. V lost 6 bases and J lost 6; bases outside the gene matches: 9. Germline assignment: CDR1 SNHLY and CDR2 FYNNEI. The length of the CDR3 is 15 residues. The CDR3 reads CASREQGALFQPQHF. The CDR3 region has the DNA TGTGCCAGCAGAGAACAGGGGGCACTGTTTCAGCCCCAGCATTTT. The full variable domain, completed using reference TRBV2 and TRBJ1-5, is EPEVTQTPSHQVTQMGQEVILRCVPISNHLYFYWYRQILGQKVEFLVSFYNNEISEKSEIFDDQFSVERPDGSNFTLKIRSTKLEDSAMYFCASREQGALFQPQHFGDGTRLSIL.

V is TRBV10-3 and J is TRBJ2-1; 10 nucleotides agree with TRBD2. Germline CDR1 and CDR2: ENHRY and SYGVKD. Unmatched junction bases numbered 4, after V lost 3 bases and J lost 5 bases. The CDR3 runs 15 residues. In nucleotides, the CDR3 is TGTGCCATCAGTGAAACGCTAGCGGGGGACAATGAGCAGTTCTTC. Its protein is CAISETLAGDNEQFF.